This TCR beta chain was identified during a study of cytomegalovirus exposure and HLA in healthy donors. Regarding the study as a whole: With later analysis, a missense DCLRE1C variant became linked to TCR beta V- and J-gene trimming. The sole available immune exposure information was CMV serostatus. Presence/absence analyses treated sequencing depth as roughly uniform across donors. Specificity of a few CMV-associated chains for CMV antigens was verified in vitro.

This PCR relied on a set of 60 Vbeta primers and 13 Jbeta primers. Some clones are missing from TCRdb's copy, which holds only in-frame ones; the method was immunoSEQ multiplex PCR. The sample yields about 160,000 clones, approximately 80% seen once. As regards this clone: The antigen remains undetermined.

CDR1 and CDR2 from the germline V gene are WNHNN and SYGVQD (reference sequence). The V end lost 2 bases, the J end lost 0 bases, and 8 bases lay between the germline ends. There are 14 residues in the CDR3. The rearrangement links TRBV10-1 to TRBJ2-7; possible D gene TRBD2, 5 bases. The specimen was PBMCs. The clonotype was recovered from a young man in good health and CMV-seropositive. This chain's CDR3 is CASSEPGISYEQYF. DNA for the CDR3: TGCGCCAGCAGTGAGCCCGGGATCTCCTACGAGCAGTACTTC.